Each of the 8 T cell receptor beta chains below was sequenced from the same sample in a study of Ad26.COV2.S vaccination and SARS-CoV-2 variants. Measured with immunoSEQ multiplex PCR; TCRdb has only the in-frame clones, and not every one. The sample lists about 350,000 clones, approximately 90% occurring once. The treatment is: around 19 received Ad26.COV2.S at low or high dose, single or two shots; about 5 received placebo; per-sample allocation not given. Day 63 after the first injection of vaccine or placebo was the sampling time. This specimen was peripheral blood, taken in a trial of Ad26.COV2.S vaccine versus placebo. The origin of the receptors is a person aged 18 to 65 who received the Ad26.COV2.S COVID-19 vaccine or a placebo.

The gene calls are TRBV6-5 and TRBJ2-3; D gene unclear. V shed 6 bases and J shed 0 bases, with 7 bases lying between them. Per germline, CDR1 MNHEY and CDR2 SVGAGI. CDR3 length: 13 amino acids. DNA of the CDR3: TGTGCCAGCAGCCTCTTTAGCACAGATACGCAGTATTTT. As protein: CASSLFSTDTQYF.

The rearrangement joins TRBV7-2 to TRBJ2-4; the D gene could be TRBD1 or TRBD2 (5 bases each). The CDR3 has 14 residues. CDR1 is SGHTA and CDR2 is FQGNSA in the germline V gene. Deletions cut 6 bases from V and 9 bases from J, with 18 bases between. The chain's CDR3 is CASSVRARDGIQYF. DNA of the CDR3: TGTGCCAGCAGTGTTAGAGCCCGGGACGGCATTCAGTACTTC.

The chain couples TRBV30 to TRBJ1-3, with D perhaps matching TRBD1 (6 bases). The V gene lost 2 bases and the J gene lost 4 bases, with 12 bases spanning the gap. In germline, CDR1 is GTSNPN, CDR2 SVGIG (reference sequence). CDR3 length: 14 residues. The CDR3 loop reads CAWSLTGQGNTIYF. In DNA form, the CDR3 reads TGTGCCTGGAGTTTAACCGGACAGGGAAACACCATATATTTT.

The count of this clone is one. This chain connects TRBV4-3 to TRBJ2-7; the match to TRBD1 covers 7 bases. The length of the CDR3 is 16 residues. V shed 0 bases and J 0 bases; nucleotides not matched to a gene: 5. Germline V gives CDR1 LGHNA, CDR2 YSLEER. The CDR3 loop reads CASSQDSSGGSYEQYF. The CDR3, as DNA: TGCGCCAGCAGCCAAGATAGCTCAGGGGGCTCCTACGAGCAGTACTTC.

Only one count was recorded for this clone. The V gene is TRBV7-3, the J gene TRBJ2-1; 14 bases line up with TRBD2. J gave up 5 bases and V 4 bases, and 7 bases lay outside the gene matches. In germline, CDR1 is SGHTA, CDR2 FQGTGA. The CDR3 length is 17 residues. The CDR3 here is CASSSGLAGDPDNEQFF. The CDR3 DNA is TGTGCCAGCAGCTCGGGACTAGCGGGAGACCCGGACAATGAGCAGTTCTTC.

The V call is TRBV29-1, the J call TRBJ2-5; 10 bases fit TRBD1. The junction had 9 bases not matched to a gene; V was cut back by 3 bases and J by 5 bases. Germline V lookup: CDR1 SQVTM, CDR2 ANQGSEA. The CDR3 is 15 residues long. CDR3 nucleotide sequence: TGCAGCGTTGACGTCGGGACAGGGGTTTTGGAGACCCAGTACTTC. Residues: CSVDVGTGVLETQYF. The complete variable domain, with remaining parts taken from reference TRBV29-1 and TRBJ2-5, reads SAVISQKPSRDICQRGTSLTIQCQVDSQVTMMFWYRQQPGQSLTLIATANQGSEATYESGFVIDKFPISRPNLTFSTLTVSNMSPEDSSIYLCSVDVGTGVLETQYFGPGTRLLVL.

The chain is built from TRBV9 and TRBJ2-3; D not resolved. V was clipped by 0 bases and J by 5 bases, with 13 bases between them. There are 15 residues in the CDR3. Germline-derived CDR1 and CDR2 are SGDLS and YYNGEE. The CDR3 is CASSVGMGKVDTQYF. The CDR3 DNA is TGTGCCAGCAGCGTAGGCATGGGGAAGGTAGATACGCAGTATTTT.

This clone came up once. V gene TRBV10-3 combines with J gene TRBJ2-7, with TRBD1 matching 9 bases. The CDR3 runs 13 residues. CDR1 ENHRY and CDR2 SYGVKD come from the germline V gene. Trimming removed 7 bases from V and 3 bases from J; junction bases left unmatched: 4. CDR3 sequence: CAINGQGFYEQYF. CDR3 in DNA: TGTGCCATCAATGGACAGGGGTTCTACGAGCAGTACTTC.